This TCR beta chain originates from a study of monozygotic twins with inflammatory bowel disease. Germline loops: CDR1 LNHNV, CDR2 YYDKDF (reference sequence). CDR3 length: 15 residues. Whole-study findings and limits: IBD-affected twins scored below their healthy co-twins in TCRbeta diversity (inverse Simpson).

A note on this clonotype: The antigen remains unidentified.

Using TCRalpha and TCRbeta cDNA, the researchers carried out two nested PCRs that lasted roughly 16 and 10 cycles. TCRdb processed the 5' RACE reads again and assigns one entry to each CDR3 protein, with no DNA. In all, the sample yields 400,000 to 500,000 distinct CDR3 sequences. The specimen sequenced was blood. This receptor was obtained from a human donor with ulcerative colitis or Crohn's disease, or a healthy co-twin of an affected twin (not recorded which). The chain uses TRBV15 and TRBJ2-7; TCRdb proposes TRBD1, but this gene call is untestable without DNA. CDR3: CATSRAGTARGEQYF. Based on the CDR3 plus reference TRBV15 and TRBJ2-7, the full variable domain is DAMVIQNPRYQVTQFGKPVTLSCSQTLNHNVMYWYQQKSSQAPKLLFHYYDKDFNNEADTPDNFQSRRPNTSFCFLDIRSPGLGDTAMYLCATSRAGTARGEQYFGPGTRLTVT.